These T cell receptor beta chains were read from a single sample in a study of cytomegalovirus exposure and HLA in healthy donors. Measured with immunoSEQ multiplex PCR; TCRdb has only the in-frame clones, and not every one. This table has roughly 120,000 clones, approximately 80% appearing once. Sequenced sample: PBMCs. The source of these receptors is a male donor in good health and CMV-seronegative. Each CDR3 is given with its conserved first and last residue. Fields, in order: J gene, V gene, clone size, D gene, CDR3 DNA, CDR3 protein. The D gene is left open where the match is weak. Only some rows state a clone size, as once, few, many or a class for expanded clones.

j_gene: TRBJ2-7
v_gene: TRBV6-5
abundance: NA
d_gene: NA
CDR3nt: TGTGCCAGCAGTGCCCGTTTGGAGGGAAACGAGCAGTACTTC
CDR3aa: CASSARLEGNEQYF

j_gene: TRBJ1-2
v_gene: TRBV6-1
abundance: few
d_gene: NA
CDR3nt: TGTGCCAGCAGCGTGACAGTTGGGGAGGCCTATGGCTACACCTTC
CDR3aa: CASSVTVGEAYGYTF

j_gene: TRBJ2-7
v_gene: TRBV7-9
abundance: few
d_gene: NA
CDR3nt: TGTGCCAGCAGCCACCGAACAGGGACGACTTTCTACGAGCAGTACTTC
CDR3aa: CASSHRTGTTFYEQYF

j_gene: TRBJ2-1
v_gene: TRBV5-1
abundance: NA
d_gene: TRBD2
CDR3nt: TGCGCCAGCAGCTCAGCGGGGGGGACGCGCAATGAGCAGTTCTTC
CDR3aa: CASSSAGGTRNEQFF

j_gene: TRBJ2-1
v_gene: TRBV6-5
abundance: NA
d_gene: TRBD2
CDR3nt: TGTGCCAGCAGTTACGGGACTAGCGGGAGCCAGCAGTTCTTC
CDR3aa: CASSYGTSGSQQFF

j_gene: TRBJ1-5
v_gene: TRBV19
abundance: NA
d_gene: NA
CDR3nt: TGTGCCAGTAGTGCCCAGGCTATAACCCTTAATCAGCCCCAGCATTTT
CDR3aa: CASSAQAITLNQPQHF

j_gene: TRBJ1-3
v_gene: TRBV19
abundance: NA
d_gene: TRBD1
CDR3nt: TGTGCCAGTAGTGCGGGACAGATCTCTGGAAACACCATATATTTT
CDR3aa: CASSAGQISGNTIYF

j_gene: TRBJ2-7
v_gene: TRBV25-1
abundance: NA
d_gene: NA
CDR3nt: TGTGCCAGCAGTGCCACAGGGTTCGAGCAGTACTTC
CDR3aa: CASSATGFEQYF

j_gene: TRBJ1-1
v_gene: TRBV5-4
abundance: few
d_gene: NA
CDR3nt: TGTGCCAGCAGCTCATCGGCGGGGGGCAGGGACACTGAAGCTTTCTTT
CDR3aa: CASSSSAGGRDTEAFF

j_gene: TRBJ2-2
v_gene: TRBV9
abundance: NA
d_gene: TRBD1
CDR3nt: TGTGCCAGCAGCGGCGGACAGGGGGCAAGCGGGGAGCTGTTTTTT
CDR3aa: CASSGGQGASGELFF

j_gene: TRBJ2-3
v_gene: TRBV6-1
abundance: NA
d_gene: TRBD2
CDR3nt: TGTGCCAGCAGTGAAAGGGCGGGGGGGCGAAGAGATACGCAGTATTTT
CDR3aa: CASSERAGGRRDTQYF

j_gene: TRBJ2-1
v_gene: TRBV29-1
abundance: few
d_gene: NA
CDR3nt: TGCAGCGCCCCAGACAGTTTCTACAATGAGCAGTTCTTC
CDR3aa: CSAPDSFYNEQFF

j_gene: TRBJ1-1
v_gene: TRBV19
abundance: NA
d_gene: TRBD1
CDR3nt: TGTGCCAGTATTGACAGGGGGCGGTTGGACACTGAAGCTTTCTTT
CDR3aa: CASIDRGRLDTEAFF

j_gene: TRBJ2-1
v_gene: TRBV11-1
abundance: NA
d_gene: NA
CDR3nt: TGTGCCAGCAGCTTACGACATGGATACAATGAGCAGTTCTTC
CDR3aa: CASSLRHGYNEQFF

j_gene: TRBJ1-4
v_gene: TRBV5-1
abundance: NA
d_gene: TRBD1
CDR3nt: TGCGCCAGCAGCTTGAGTACAGGGGCTAATGAAAAACTGTTTTTT
CDR3aa: CASSLSTGANEKLFF

j_gene: TRBJ2-1
v_gene: TRBV7-9
abundance: NA
d_gene: TRBD1
CDR3nt: TGTGCCAGCAGCTTAGTCGGGACAGGGGGACAGTTCTTC
CDR3aa: CASSLVGTGGQFF

j_gene: TRBJ1-1
v_gene: TRBV28
abundance: NA
d_gene: NA
CDR3nt: TGTGCCAGCAGTTCACATATGAACACTGAAGCTTTCTTT
CDR3aa: CASSSHMNTEAFF

j_gene: TRBJ1-2
v_gene: TRBV7-2
abundance: NA
d_gene: NA
CDR3nt: TGTGCCAGCAGCTTAGTTTTGGCAGCGATCGAGGACACCTTC
CDR3aa: CASSLVLAAIEDTF

j_gene: TRBJ2-1
v_gene: TRBV11-2
abundance: once
d_gene: NA
CDR3nt: TGTGCCAGCAGCCCGACTAACAGGGCCTACAATGAGCAGTTCTTC
CDR3aa: CASSPTNRAYNEQFF

j_gene: TRBJ2-3
v_gene: TRBV6-5
abundance: NA
d_gene: NA
CDR3nt: TGTGCCAGCAGGCTACAGGGTCAGGATACGCAGTATTTT
CDR3aa: CASRLQGQDTQYF

j_gene: TRBJ2-5
v_gene: TRBV7-2
abundance: NA
d_gene: NA
CDR3nt: TGTGCCAGCAGCTTAGCCTGGAGGTACTCGGAGACCCAGTACTTC
CDR3aa: CASSLAWRYSETQYF

j_gene: TRBJ2-7
v_gene: TRBV6-5
abundance: once
d_gene: NA
CDR3nt: TGTGCCAGCAGTTACCTGGGCGGGGCCTACGAGCAGTACTTC
CDR3aa: CASSYLGGAYEQYF

j_gene: TRBJ2-1
v_gene: TRBV19
abundance: few
d_gene: TRBD1
CDR3nt: TGTGCCAGTAGTATCCCGACCGGGACAGGGGGTGGAAATGAGCAGTTCTTC
CDR3aa: CASSIPTGTGGGNEQFF

j_gene: TRBJ1-1
v_gene: TRBV7-2
abundance: NA
d_gene: TRBD1
CDR3nt: TGTGCCAGCAGCTCTCAAGACAGGGTGAGGACTGAAGCTTTCTTT
CDR3aa: CASSSQDRVRTEAFF